The present entry profiles one TCR beta chain with its context. The target of this receptor is not known. No base-level quality is on record; no much larger clone is a single base apart. This record belongs to a study of blood T cell repertoires in COVID-19 (dated by TCRdb to about 2020). About the full investigation: Samples from collaborators originated in the United States, Italy and Spain and spanned both the acute and convalescent phases of COVID-19. Samples were obtained from the ongoing ImmuneRACE study (first 160 participants) and from 950 to 1,500 subjects provided by 6 global collaborators. Where available, HLA class I and class II types were taken from metadata supplied by the sample provider and were not determined by assay-based typing. A freely available public database, intended as a resource for researchers studying the immune response to SARS-CoV-2, is where the repertoires were released. Nearly every sample came with metadata listing a de-identified subject ID, COVID-19 status, age in years and sex. The material from the prospective study consisted of cDNA or gDNA derived from T cells, B-cell-depleted T cells, or PBMCs. The dataset comprised deeply sampled blood TCRbeta repertoires from subjects exposed to, actively infected with, or recovered from COVID-19.

The immunoSEQ Assay, a bias-controlled multiplex PCR, was used to amplify TCRbeta CDR3 regions from genomic DNA. Per the original workflow: The number of nucleated cells in each sample was estimated from the amplification of reference gene primers within the assay. Sequence reads were collapsed and filtered to measure the absolute abundance of every unique TCRbeta CDR3 rearrangement. For each sample, productive Simpson clonality was calculated as the square root of Simpson's diversity index across productive rearrangements. The clones in this table, taken by TCRdb from immuneACCESS, are in-frame only. Not every clone is retained; where verified, under half of the shortfall comes from an unresolved V gene, and the cause of the rest is unknown. The V and J calls and clone size were taken over from that table, and D and trimming were inferred from the DNA. The sample has roughly 350,000 clones on record, 90% to 95% of them singletons. Roughly 3.5% of the sample is taken by the ten largest.

Including the terminal cysteine and phenylalanine, the CDR3 comprises 13 residues. Left in the record is the CDR3 DNA by itself, 39 bases read in frame from the first base. V ends up 8 bases short and J 8 bases short, with an unmatched junction base count of 6. In the germline V gene, CDR1 corresponds to MNHEY and CDR2 to SVGAGI. Another Seattle source contributed samples from volunteer blood donors who had recovered from COVID-19. Each collaborating institution followed its own protocols to collect whole blood in K2EDTA tubes. For TCRbeta analysis, collaborators shipped samples as frozen whole blood, isolated PBMCs, or DNA extracted from either of those sample types. Study-level results and caveats: The quantity of clinical and demographic metadata differed by source and by participant and was supplied without curation.

The sample taken for sequencing was peripheral blood. The receptor chain draws on TRBV6-5 and TRBJ2-1, with 10 bases matching TRBD1. The sequence was collected from a woman aged 18-29 years who had recovered from COVID-19. The CDR3: CASGTGEFDEQFF. In nucleotide form, the sequence is TGTGCCAGCGGGACAGGGGAATTCGATGAGCAGTTCTTC.